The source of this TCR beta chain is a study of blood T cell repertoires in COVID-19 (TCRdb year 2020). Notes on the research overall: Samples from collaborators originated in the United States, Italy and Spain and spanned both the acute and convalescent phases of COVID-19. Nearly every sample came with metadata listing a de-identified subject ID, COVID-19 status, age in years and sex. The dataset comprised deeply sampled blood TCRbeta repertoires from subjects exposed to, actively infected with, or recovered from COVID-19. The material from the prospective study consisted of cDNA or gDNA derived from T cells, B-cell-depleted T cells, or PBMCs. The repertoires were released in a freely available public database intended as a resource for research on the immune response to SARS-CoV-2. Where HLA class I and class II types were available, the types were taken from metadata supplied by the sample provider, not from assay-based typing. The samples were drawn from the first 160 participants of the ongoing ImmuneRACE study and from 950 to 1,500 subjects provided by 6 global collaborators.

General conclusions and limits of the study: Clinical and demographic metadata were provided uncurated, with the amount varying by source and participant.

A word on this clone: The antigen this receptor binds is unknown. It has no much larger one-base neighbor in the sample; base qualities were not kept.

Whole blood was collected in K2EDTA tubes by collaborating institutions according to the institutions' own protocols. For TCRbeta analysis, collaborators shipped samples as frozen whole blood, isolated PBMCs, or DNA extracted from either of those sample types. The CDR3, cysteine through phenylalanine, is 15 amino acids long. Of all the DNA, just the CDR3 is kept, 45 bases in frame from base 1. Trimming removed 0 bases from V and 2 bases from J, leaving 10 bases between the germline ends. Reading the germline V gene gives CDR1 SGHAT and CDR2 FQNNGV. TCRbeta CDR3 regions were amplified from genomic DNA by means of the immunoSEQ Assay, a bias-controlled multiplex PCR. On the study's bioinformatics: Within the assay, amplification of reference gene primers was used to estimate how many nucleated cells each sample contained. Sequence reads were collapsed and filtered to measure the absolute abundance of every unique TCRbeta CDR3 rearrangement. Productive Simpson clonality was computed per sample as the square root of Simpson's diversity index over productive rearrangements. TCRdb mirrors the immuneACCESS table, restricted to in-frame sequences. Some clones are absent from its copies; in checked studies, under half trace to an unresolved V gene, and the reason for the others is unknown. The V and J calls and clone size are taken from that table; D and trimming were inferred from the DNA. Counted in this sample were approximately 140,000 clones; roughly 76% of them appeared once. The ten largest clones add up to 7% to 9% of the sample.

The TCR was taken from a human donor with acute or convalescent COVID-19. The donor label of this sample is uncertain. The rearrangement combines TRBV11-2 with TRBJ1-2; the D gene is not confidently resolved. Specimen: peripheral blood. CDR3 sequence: CASSLDSPRNYGYTF. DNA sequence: TGTGCCAGCAGCTTAGATTCTCCCAGAAACTATGGCTACACCTTC. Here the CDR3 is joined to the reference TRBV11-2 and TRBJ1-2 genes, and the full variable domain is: EAGVAQSPRYKIIEKRQSVAFWCNPISGHATLYWYQQILGQGPKLLIQFQNNGVVDDSQLPKDRFSAERLKGVDSTLKIQPAKLEDSAVYLCASSLDSPRNYGYTFGSGTRLTVV.